Listed below are T cell receptor beta chains from one sample, sequenced in a study of tumor-infiltrating lymphocytes in primary liver carcinoma. A single record per CDR3 protein comes from TCRdb applying MiXCR to the multiplex PCR reads. The sample contains fewer than 85,000 distinct CDR3 sequences, roughly 72% of which appear only once. What was sequenced was tumor-adjacent normal liver tissue. Source of these receptors: a middle-aged man with primary liver carcinoma and hepatitis B virus infection. Each CDR3 is given with its conserved first and last residue. The order of the fields is V gene, D gene, J gene, clone size, CDR3 protein, CDR3 DNA. A D gene is named only where the DNA matches it firmly. The listing skips clone size in some rows; elsewhere it reads once, few, many or a size class.

>TRBV29-1|.|TRBJ2-3|medium-sized
CSVSTDTQYF
TGCAGCGTTTCCACAGATACGCAGTATTTT
>TRBV20-1|.|TRBJ1-1|.
CSAGGTEAFF
TGCAGTGCTGGCGGAACTGAAGCTTTCTTT
>TRBV6-2/TRBV6-3|TRBD1|TRBJ2-1|many
CASKTGGGYNEQFF
TGTGCCAGCAAAACAGGGGGAGGCTACAATGAGCAGTTCTTC
>TRBV5-5|.|TRBJ1-5|.
CASSPNEGRTDTQHF
TGTGCCAGCAGCCCCAATGAGGGGAGAACAGATACGCAGCATTTT
>TRBV29-1|.|TRBJ2-7|.
CSVVENRQNPYEQCF
TGCAGCGTTGTTGAGAACAGGCAAAACCCCTACGAGCAGTGCTTC
>TRBV13|.|TRBJ1-1|.
CASSLATWTEAFF
TGTGCCAGCAGCTTAGCGACTTGGACTGAAGCTTTCTTT
>TRBV11-2|.|TRBJ2-7|.
CTSSPRRDSYGQYF
TGTACCAGCAGCCCACGCAGGGATTCCTACGGGCAGTACTTC
>TRBV6-5|TRBD1|TRBJ2-7|.
CASRPGQAVSVYEQYF
TGTGCCAGCAGGCCCGGACAGGCGGTATCCGTTTACGAGCAGTACTTC
>TRBV27|TRBD2|TRBJ2-1|few
CASSPLAGSYNEQLF
TGTGCCAGCAGTCCATTAGCGGGTTCGTACAATGAGCAGTTATTC
>TRBV29-1|.|TRBJ2-1|.
CSARPGWDEQSF
TGCAGCGCCCGCCCAGGGTGGGATGAGCAGTCCTTC
>TRBV6-1|TRBD2|TRBJ2-3|.
CASSPTSGRLDTQYF
TGTGCCAGCAGTCCGACTAGCGGGAGATTAGATACGCAGTATTTT
>TRBV11-1|TRBD1|TRBJ2-7|.
CASSLGQGIIGEQYF
TGTGCCAGCAGCCTTGGACAGGGAATAATTGGCGAGCAGTACTTC
>TRBV6-6|.|TRBJ1-3|.
CASSSRHEIGNTIYF
TGTGCTAGCAGTTCCAGGCACGAAATCGGAAACACCATATATTTT
>TRBV10-3|.|TRBJ2-2|.
CAIMGTEGGNIGGIFF
TGTGCCATCATGGGGACAGAAGGTGGGAACATCGGGGGGATCTTTTTT
>TRBV5-1|.|TRBJ1-4|.
CASSYGPGLDEKLFF
TGCGCCAGCAGCTACGGACCGGGGCTAGATGAAAAACTGTTTTTT
>TRBV11-2|TRBD1|TRBJ1-2|.
CANSYTGGSSLGYTF
TGTGCCAACAGCTATACAGGGGGCTCCTCCCTAGGCTACACCTTC